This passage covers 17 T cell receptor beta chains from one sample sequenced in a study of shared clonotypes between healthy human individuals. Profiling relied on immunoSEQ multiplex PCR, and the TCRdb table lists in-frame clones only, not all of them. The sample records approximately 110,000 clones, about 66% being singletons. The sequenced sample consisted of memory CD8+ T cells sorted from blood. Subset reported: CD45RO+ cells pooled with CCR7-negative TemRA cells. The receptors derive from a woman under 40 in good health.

The CDR3 is CASSVATGGASGNTIYF. The CDR3 DNA is TGTGCCAGCAGCGTAGCTACAGGGGGCGCTTCCGGAAACACCATATATTTT. The rearrangement uses TRBV9 and TRBJ1-3, with 9 bases aligning to TRBD1. Unmatched junction bases numbered 8, after V lost 0 bases and J lost 4 bases. There are 17 residues in the CDR3. Germline V gene data show CDR1 as SGDLS and CDR2 as YYNGEE.

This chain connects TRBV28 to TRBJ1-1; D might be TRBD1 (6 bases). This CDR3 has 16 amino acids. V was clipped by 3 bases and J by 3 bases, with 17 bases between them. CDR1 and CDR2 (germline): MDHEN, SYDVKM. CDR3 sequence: CASSFRRRGGHTEAFF. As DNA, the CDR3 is TGTGCCAGCAGTTTTAGACGGAGAGGGGGGCACACTGAAGCTTTCTTT.

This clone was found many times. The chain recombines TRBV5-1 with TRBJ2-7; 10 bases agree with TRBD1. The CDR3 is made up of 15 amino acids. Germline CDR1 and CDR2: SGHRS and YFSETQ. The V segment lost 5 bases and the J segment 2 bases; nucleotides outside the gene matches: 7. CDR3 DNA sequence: TGCGCCAGCAGTTGGGGAGGGACAGGGGCCTACGAGCAGTACTTC. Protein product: CASSWGGTGAYEQYF. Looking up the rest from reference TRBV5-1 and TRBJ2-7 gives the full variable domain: KAGVTQTPRYLIKTRGQQVTLSCSPISGHRSVSWYQQTPGQGLQFLFEYFSETQRNKGNFPGRFSGRQFSNSRSEMNVSTLELGDSALYLCASSWGGTGAYEQYFGPGTRLTVT.

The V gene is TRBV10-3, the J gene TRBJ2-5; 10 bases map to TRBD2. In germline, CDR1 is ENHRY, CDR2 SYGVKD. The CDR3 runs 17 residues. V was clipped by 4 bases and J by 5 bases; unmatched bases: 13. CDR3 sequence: CAISVRPLAGGGETQYF. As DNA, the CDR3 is TGTGCCATCAGTGTCCGACCTTTAGCGGGAGGAGGGGAGACCCAGTACTTC.

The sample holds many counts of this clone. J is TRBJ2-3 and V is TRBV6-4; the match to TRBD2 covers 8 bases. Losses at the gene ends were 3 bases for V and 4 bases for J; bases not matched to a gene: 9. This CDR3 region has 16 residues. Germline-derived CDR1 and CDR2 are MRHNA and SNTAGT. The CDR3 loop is CASSERAGVGADTQYF. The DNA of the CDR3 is TGTGCCAGCAGTGAAAGAGCGGGAGTAGGGGCAGATACGCAGTATTTT.

The CDR3 reads CASSVVPTSYEQYF. CDR3 in DNA: TGTGCCAGCAGCGTAGTTCCCACCTCCTACGAGCAGTACTTC. The V gene is TRBV9, the J gene TRBJ2-7, with unresolved D. V was cut by 0 bases and J by 0 bases, with 7 bases left in between. CDR1 SGDLS and CDR2 YYNGEE come from the germline V gene. CDR3 length: 14 residues.

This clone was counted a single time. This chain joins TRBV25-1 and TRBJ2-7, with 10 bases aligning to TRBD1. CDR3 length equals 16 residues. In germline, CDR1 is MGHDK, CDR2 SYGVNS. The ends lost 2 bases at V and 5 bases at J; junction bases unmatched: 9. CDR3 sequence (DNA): TGTGCCAGCAGTGAAGGGGTCGGGGACAGGGGCGACGAGCAGTACTTC. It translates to CASSEGVGDRGDEQYF.

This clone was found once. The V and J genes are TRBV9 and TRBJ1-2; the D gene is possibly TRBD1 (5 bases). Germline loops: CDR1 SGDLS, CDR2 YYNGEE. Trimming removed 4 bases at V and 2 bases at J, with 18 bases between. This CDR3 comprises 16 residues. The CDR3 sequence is CASSSNPGPTNYGYTF. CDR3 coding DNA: TGTGCCAGCAGCTCAAACCCGGGACCAACGAACTATGGCTACACCTTC. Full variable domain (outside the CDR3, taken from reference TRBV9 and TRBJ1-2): DSGVTQTPKHLITATGQRVTLRCSPRSGDLSVYWYQQSLDQGLQFLIQYYNGEERAKGNILERFSAQQFPDLHSELNLSSLELGDSALYFCASSSNPGPTNYGYTFGSGTRLTVV.

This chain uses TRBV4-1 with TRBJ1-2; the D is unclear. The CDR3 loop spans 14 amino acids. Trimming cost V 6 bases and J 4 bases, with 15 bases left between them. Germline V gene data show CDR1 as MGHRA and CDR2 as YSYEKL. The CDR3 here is CASSTPGTAYGYTF. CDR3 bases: TGCGCCAGCAGTACTCCCGGCACGGCCTATGGCTACACCTTC.

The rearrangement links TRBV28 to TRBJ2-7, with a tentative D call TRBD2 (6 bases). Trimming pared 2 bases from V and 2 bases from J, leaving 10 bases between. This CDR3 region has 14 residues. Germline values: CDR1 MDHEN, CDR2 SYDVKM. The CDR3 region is CASSLRGGAYEQYF. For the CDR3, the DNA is TGTGCCAGCAGTTTAAGGGGCGGGGCCTACGAGCAGTACTTC.

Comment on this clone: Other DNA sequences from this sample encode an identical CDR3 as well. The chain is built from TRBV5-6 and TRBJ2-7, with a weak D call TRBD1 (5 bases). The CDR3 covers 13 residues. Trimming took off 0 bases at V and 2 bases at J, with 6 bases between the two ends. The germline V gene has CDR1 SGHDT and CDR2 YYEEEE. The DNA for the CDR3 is TGTGCCAGCAGCTTGGGGGGCCCCTACGAGCAGTACTTC. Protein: CASSLGGPYEQYF.

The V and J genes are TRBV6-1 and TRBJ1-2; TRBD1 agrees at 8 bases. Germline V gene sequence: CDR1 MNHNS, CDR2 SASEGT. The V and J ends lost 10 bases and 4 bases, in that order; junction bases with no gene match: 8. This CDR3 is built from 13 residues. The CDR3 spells CATSDRGGYGYTF. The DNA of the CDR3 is TGTGCCACCTCAGACAGGGGAGGCTATGGCTACACCTTC.

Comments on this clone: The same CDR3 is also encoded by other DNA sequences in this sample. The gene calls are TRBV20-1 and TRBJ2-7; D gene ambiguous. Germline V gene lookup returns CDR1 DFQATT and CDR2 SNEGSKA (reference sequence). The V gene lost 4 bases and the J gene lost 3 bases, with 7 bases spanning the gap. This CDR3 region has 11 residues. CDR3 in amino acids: CSAKEVYEQYF. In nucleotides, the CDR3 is TGCAGTGCTAAGGAAGTCTACGAGCAGTACTTC.

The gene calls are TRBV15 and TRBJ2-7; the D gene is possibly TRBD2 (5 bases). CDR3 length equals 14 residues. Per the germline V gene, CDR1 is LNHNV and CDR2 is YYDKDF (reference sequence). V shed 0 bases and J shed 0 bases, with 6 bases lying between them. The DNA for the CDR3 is TGTGCCACCAGCAGAGAGGAGGCCTCCTACGAGCAGTACTTC. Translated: CATSREEASYEQYF.

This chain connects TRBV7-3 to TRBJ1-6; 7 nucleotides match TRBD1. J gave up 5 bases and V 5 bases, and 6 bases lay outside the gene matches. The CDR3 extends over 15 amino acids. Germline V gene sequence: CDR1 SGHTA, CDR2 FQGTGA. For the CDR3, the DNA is TGTGCCAGCAGCGATAACAGGGGCGATAATTCACCCCTCCACTTT. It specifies CASSDNRGDNSPLHF.

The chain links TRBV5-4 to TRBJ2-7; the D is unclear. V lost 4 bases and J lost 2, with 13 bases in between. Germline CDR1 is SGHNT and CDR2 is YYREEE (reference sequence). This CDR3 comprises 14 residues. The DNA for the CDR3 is TGTGCCAGCAGCGACGGTCCGGGCCCCTACGAGCAGTACTTC. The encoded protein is CASSDGPGPYEQYF.

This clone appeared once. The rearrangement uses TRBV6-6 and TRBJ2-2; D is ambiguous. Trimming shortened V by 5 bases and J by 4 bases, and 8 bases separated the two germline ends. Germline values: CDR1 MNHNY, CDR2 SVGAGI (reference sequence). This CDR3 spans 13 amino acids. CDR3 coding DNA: TGTGCCAGCAGTCCCTATGGCACCGGGGAGCTGTTTTTT. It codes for CASSPYGTGELFF.